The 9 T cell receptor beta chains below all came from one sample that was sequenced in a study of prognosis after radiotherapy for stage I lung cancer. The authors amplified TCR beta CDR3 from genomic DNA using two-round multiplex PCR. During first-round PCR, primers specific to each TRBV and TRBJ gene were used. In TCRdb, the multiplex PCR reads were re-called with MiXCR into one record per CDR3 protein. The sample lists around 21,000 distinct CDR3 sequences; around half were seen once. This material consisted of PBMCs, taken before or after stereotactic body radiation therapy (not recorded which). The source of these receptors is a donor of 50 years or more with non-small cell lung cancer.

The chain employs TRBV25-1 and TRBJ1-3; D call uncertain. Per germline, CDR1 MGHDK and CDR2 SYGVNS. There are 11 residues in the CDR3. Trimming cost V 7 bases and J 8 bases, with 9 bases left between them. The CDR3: CASIPGDTIYF. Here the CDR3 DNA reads TGTGCCAGCATTCCCGGCGACACCATATATTTT.

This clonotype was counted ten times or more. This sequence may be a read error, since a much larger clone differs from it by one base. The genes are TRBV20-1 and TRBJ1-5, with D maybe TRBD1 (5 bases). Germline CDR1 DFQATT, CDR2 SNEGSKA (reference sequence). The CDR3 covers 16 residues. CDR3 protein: CSAIREGPRGNQLQHF. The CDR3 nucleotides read TGCAGTGCTATAAGGGAGGGGCCGCGGGGCAATCAGCTCCAGCATTTT.

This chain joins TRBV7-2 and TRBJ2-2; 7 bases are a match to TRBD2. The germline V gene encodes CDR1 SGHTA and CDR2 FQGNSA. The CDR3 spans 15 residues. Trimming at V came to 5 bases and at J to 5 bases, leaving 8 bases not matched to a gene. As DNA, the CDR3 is TGTGCCAGCAGCGCTACGTCACTAGCGACCGGGGAGCTGTTTTTT. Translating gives CASSATSLATGELFF.

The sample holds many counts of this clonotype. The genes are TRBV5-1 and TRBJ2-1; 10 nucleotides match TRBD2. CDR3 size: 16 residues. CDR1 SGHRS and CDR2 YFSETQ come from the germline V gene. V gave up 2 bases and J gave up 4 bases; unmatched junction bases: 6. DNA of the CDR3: TGCGCCAGCAGCTTATCAATAGCGGGGGGATACAATGAGCAGTTCTTC. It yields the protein CASSLSIAGGYNEQFF.

In DNA, the CDR3 is TGCGCCAGCAGCTTGGGACTAGCGGGATATGACAATGAGCAGTTCTTC. It yields the protein CASSLGLAGYDNEQFF. V gene TRBV5-1 combines with J gene TRBJ2-1; 11 nucleotides line up with TRBD2. The CDR3 loop spans 16 amino acids. J gave up 5 bases and V 0 bases, and 4 bases lay outside the gene matches. Germline CDR1 reads SGHRS; CDR2 reads YFSETQ.

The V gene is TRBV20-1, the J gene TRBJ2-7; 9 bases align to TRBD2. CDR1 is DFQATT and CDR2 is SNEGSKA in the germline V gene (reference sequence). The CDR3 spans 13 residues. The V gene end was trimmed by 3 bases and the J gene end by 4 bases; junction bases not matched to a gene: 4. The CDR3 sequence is CSARGTSGYEQYF. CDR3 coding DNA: TGCAGTGCTAGGGGTACTAGCGGGTACGAGCAGTACTTC.

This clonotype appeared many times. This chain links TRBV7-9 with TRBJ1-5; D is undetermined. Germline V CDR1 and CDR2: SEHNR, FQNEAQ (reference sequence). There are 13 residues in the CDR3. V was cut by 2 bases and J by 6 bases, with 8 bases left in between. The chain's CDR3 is CASSLSASQPQHF. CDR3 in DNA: TGTGCCAGCAGCTTATCGGCCTCTCAGCCCCAGCATTTT.

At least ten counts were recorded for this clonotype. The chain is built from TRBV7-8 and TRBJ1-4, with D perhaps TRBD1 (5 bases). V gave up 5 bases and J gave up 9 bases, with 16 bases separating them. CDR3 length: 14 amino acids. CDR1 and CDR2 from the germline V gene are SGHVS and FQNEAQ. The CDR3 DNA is TGTGCCAGCAGCGCCACCGGGACGGCCCAAAAACTGTTTTTT. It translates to CASSATGTAQKLFF.

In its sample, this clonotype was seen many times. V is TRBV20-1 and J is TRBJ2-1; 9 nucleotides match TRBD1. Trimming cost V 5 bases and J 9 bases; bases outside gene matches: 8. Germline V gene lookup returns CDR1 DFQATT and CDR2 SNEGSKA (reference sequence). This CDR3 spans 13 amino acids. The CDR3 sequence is CSALLGQGSEQFF. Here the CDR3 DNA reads TGCAGTGCTCTCTTAGGACAGGGGAGTGAGCAGTTCTTC.